Described below is a single TCR beta chain sequence and its context. What antigen it recognizes has not been identified. No base qualities exist here, and no much larger clone lies one base off it. Other DNA sequences in the sample encode the same CDR3. CDR1 is given as MNHEY and CDR2 as SMNVEV, both from the germline V gene (reference sequence). Compared with germline, V lacks 2 bases and J lacks 4 bases; bases without a gene match: 0. From the cysteine through the phenylalanine, the CDR3 covers 14 amino acids. The retained sequence is limited to the CDR3, 42 bases, with the frame set at the first base. Every sample was amplified as two independent genomic DNA replicates, using approximately 0.5 ug for blood and around 1.5 ug for tumor or normal breast. Following the manufacturer's instructions, the ImmunoSeq Intro kit was used to carry out TCRB sequencing on genomic DNA. Multiplex PCR ran about 29 cycles with proprietary primers and spike-in control sequences for absolute quantification. Single-end 150-bp reads were used to sequence an 87-bp fragment spanning the CDR3 and the flanking V and J genes. Seven samples, each with two replicates, were multiplexed per lane of an Illumina MiSeq using version 3.0 chemistry. In the paper's pipeline: Raw data were processed with the vendor's proprietary pipeline, and both replicates were merged into a single result per sample. Clonotypes were defined as productive rearrangements sharing the V-gene family, CDR3 amino acid sequence and J-gene segment. Clonality was computed as 1 minus the normalized Shannon entropy (Pielou evenness) of TCRB abundances. T cell density was estimated by dividing total templates by the number of input cells inferred from the DNA input amount. Total repertoire diversity and clonality were estimated with Recon using default parameters. A clonotype counted as tumor-enriched if its abundance in tumor exceeded 0.1% and was at least 32-fold higher than its abundance in normal breast. TCRdb obtained this table from immuneACCESS and retained in-frame rearrangements with V and J assigned. These tables miss some clones; where compared with another copy, unresolved V genes account for less than half of the shortfall, and the remainder is unexplained. Clone size and the V and J calls come from that table; the DNA yielded D and trimming. The sample table shows tens of thousands of clones, and over 75% are seen once. 3% to 3.5% of the sample belongs to the ten largest clones.

This entry comes from a study of early stage breast cancer tumors (dated by TCRdb to 2017 to 2019). Looking at the study overall: Of the roughly 15 invasive breast tumors, some twelve were found to be estrogen receptor-positive, progesterone receptor-positive and HER2-negative. About 65% of the 12 ER+/PR+/HER2- tumors were invasive ductal carcinomas, while the other four were invasive lobular carcinomas. A read coverage of roughly 10-fold per sample was achieved on average. The samples as a whole yielded roughly 2,700,000 detected templates, corresponding to 950,000 to 1,300,000 unique clonotypes.

The study profiled bulk TCR beta-chain repertoires in matched peripheral blood, tumor and adjacent normal breast tissue taken from about 16 patients with early-stage breast cancer. Before surgery, whole blood (roughly 5-10 mL) was collected into EDTA tubes and processed within 2 hours. Peripheral blood mononuclear cells were isolated by Ficoll-Paque centrifugation in SepMate-50 tubes. For storage in liquid nitrogen, PBMCs were cryopreserved as aliquots of 2 to 4 million cells in around 90% FBS with 10% DMSO. The Qiagen AllPrep DNA/RNA Mini kit was used for genomic DNA extraction. General conclusions and limits of the study: Greater similarity was observed between blood and normal breast repertoires than between blood and tumor repertoires, and tumor was distinguished from normal in about 85% of the 16 patients when each tissue was compared with blood. Enriched TCRB sequences shared across patients were found to be mostly commonly generated sequences that were unlikely to play an important role in the tumor microenvironment. Compared with adjacent normal breast tissue, tumors had around 2.6-fold higher T cell density and higher clonality. Because the cohort was small, a breakdown by tumor subtype could not be done. Chain pairing and functional markers such as CD4, CD8 and FOXP3 were not captured by bulk genomic DNA sequencing of unsorted cells.

The TCR originated in a person aged 40 to 49 with breast cancer. Sequenced sample: blood. Rearrangement joined TRBV27 to TRBJ2-5, with 11 junctional bases fitting TRBD2. The DNA sequence follows: TGTGCCAGCAGTTTACTAGCGGGGGGAGAGACCCAGTACTTC. It translates as CASSLLAGGETQYF.